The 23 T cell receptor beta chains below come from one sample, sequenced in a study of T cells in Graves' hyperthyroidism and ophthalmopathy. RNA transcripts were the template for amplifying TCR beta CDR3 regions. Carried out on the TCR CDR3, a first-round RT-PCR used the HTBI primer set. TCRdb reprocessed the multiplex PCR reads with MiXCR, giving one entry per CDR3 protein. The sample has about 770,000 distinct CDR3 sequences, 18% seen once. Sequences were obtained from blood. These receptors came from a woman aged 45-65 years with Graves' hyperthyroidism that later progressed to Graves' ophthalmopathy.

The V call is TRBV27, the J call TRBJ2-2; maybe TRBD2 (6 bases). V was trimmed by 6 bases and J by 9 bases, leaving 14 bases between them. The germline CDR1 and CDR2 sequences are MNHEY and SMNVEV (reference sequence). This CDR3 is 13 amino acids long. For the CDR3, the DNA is TGTGCCAGCAGCTTGACTAGTTCTCGGGAGCTGTTTTTT. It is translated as CASSLTSSRELFF.

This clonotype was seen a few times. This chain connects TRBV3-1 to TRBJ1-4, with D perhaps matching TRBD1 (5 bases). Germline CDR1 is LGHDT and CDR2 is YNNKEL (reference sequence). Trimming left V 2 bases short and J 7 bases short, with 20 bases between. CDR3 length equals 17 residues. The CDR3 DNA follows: TGTGCCAGCAGCCAAATCCGGACAAAAACGAACTCTGAAAAACTGTTTTTT. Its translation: CASSQIRTKTNSEKLFF.

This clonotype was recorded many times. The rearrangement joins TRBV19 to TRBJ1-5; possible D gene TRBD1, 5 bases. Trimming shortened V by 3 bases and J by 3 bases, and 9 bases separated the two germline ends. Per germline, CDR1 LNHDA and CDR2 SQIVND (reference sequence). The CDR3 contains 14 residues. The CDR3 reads CASSIGHSNQPQHF. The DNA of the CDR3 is TGTGCCAGTAGTATCGGACATTCCAATCAGCCCCAGCATTTT.

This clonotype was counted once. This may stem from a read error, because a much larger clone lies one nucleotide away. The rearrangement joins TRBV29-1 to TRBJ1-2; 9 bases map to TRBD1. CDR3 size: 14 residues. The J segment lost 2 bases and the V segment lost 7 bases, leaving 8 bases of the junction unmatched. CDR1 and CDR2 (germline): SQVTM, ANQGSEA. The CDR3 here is CSAGGTGINYGYTF. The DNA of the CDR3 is TGCAGCGCGGGCGGGACAGGGATAAACTATGGCTACACCTTC.

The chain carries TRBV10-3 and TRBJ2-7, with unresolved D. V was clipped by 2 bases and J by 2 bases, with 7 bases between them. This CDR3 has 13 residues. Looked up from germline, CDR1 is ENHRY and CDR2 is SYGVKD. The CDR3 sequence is CAISEGRPYEQYF. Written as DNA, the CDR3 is TGTGCCATCAGTGAGGGCCGTCCCTACGAGCAGTACTTC.

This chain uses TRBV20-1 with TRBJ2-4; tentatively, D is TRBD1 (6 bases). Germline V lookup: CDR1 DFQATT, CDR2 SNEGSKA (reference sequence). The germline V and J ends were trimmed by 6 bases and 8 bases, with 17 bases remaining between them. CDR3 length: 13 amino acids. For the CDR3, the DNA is TGCAGTGCCATCCGGGACACTGGTTACATTCAGTACTTC. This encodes CSAIRDTGYIQYF.

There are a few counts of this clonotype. The CDR3 protein is CSVDRSGGYGYTF. The CDR3 nucleotides read TGCAGTGTCGACAGGAGCGGGGGCTATGGCTACACCTTC. This sequence joins TRBV20-1 and TRBJ1-2; possible D gene TRBD1, 6 bases. CDR3 length: 13 amino acids. V lost 7 bases and J 4 bases, leaving 16 bases between the germline ends. The germline gives CDR1 DFQATT, CDR2 SNEGSKA (reference sequence).

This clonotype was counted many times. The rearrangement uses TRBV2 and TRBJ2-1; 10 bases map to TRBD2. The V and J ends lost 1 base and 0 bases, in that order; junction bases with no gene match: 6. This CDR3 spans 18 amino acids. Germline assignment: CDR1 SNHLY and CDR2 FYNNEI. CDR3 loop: CASSEGLAGVSSYNEQFF. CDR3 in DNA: TGTGCCAGCAGTGAAGGTCTAGCGGGGGTCAGCTCCTACAATGAGCAGTTCTTC.

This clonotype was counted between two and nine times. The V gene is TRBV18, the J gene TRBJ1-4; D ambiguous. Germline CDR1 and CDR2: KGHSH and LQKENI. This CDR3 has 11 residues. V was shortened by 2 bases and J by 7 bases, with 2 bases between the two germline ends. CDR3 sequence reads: CASSPAEKLFF. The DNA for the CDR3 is TGTGCCAGCTCACCAGCTGAAAAACTGTTTTTT.

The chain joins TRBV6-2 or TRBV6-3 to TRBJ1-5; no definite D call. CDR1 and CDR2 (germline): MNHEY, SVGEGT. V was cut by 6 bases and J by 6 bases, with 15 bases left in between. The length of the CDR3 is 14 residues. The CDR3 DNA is TGTGCCAGCAGAACCGGACGGTCCGGTCAGCCCCAGCATTTT. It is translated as CASRTGRSGQPQHF.

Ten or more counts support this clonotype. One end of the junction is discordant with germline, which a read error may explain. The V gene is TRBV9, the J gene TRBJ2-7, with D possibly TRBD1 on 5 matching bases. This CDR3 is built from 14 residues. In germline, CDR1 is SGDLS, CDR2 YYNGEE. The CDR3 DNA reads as TGTGCCAGCAGCGTAACACAGGCCTCCCACGAGCAGTACTTC. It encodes CASSVTQASHEQYF.

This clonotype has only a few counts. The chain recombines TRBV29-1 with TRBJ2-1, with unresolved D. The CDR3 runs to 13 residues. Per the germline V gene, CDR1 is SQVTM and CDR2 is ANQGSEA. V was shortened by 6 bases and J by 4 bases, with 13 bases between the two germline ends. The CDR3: CSVIRRDYNEQFF. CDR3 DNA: TGCAGCGTCATCAGGAGAGATTACAATGAGCAGTTCTTC.

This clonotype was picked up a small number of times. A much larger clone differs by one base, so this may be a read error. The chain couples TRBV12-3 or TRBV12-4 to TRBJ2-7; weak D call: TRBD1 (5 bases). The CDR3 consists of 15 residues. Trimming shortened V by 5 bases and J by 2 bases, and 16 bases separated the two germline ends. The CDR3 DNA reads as TGTGCCAGCAGTGCCCGGACAAGGGGTACCTACGAGCAGTACTTC. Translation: CASSARTRGTYEQYF.

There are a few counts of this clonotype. DNA of the CDR3: TGTGCCAGCAGCACCGGGACACTAAAAAACATTCAGTACTTC. This encodes CASSTGTLKNIQYF. V is TRBV7-9 and J is TRBJ2-4; D might be TRBD1 (6 bases). The germline V gene has CDR1 SEHNR and CDR2 FQNEAQ (reference sequence). The CDR3 runs 14 residues. Trimming took 5 bases from V and 4 from J, leaving 12 bases between them.

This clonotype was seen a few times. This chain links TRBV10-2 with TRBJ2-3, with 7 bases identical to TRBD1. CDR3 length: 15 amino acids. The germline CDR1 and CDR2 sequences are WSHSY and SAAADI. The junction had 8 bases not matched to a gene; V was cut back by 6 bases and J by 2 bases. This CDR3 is CASRRGQGNTDTQYF. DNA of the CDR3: TGCGCCAGCAGGAGGGGGCAGGGAAACACAGATACGCAGTATTTT.

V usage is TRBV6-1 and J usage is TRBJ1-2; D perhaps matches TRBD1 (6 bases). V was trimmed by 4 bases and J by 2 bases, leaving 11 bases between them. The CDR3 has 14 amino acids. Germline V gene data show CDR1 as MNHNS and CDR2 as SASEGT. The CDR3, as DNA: TGTGCCAGCAGTGGAGCCAGGGGAAACTATGGCTACACCTTC. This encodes CASSGARGNYGYTF.

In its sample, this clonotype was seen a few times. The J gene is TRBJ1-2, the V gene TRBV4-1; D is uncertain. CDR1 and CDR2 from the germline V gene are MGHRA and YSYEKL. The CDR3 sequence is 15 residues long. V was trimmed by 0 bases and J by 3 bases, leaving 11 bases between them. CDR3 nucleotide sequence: TGCGCCAGCAGCCAAGAAAGGTACCCTTACTATGGCTACACCTTC. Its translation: CASSQERYPYYGYTF.

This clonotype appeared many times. The CDR3 coding sequence is TGTGCCAGCAGCCCTTGGATGGAGACCGCCTACGAGCAGTACTTC. Protein product: CASSPWMETAYEQYF. This rearrangement joins TRBV7-9 to TRBJ2-7; D not resolved. The V and J ends lost 5 bases and 2 bases respectively, with 16 bases between them. The CDR3 has 15 residues. Looked up from germline, CDR1 is SEHNR and CDR2 is FQNEAQ (reference sequence).

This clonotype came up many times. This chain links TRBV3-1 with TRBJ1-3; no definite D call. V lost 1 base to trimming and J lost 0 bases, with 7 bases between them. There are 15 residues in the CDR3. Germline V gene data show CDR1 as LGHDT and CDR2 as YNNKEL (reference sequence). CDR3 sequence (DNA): TGTGCCAGCAGCCAAGTGCGGGACTCTGGAAACACCATATATTTT. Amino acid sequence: CASSQVRDSGNTIYF.

CDR3 sequence: CASSYQTRWSGANVLTF. In DNA, the CDR3 is TGTGCCAGCAGTTACCAGACACGGTGGTCTGGGGCCAACGTCCTGACTTTC. V and J are TRBV6-5 and TRBJ2-6, with no clear D. The ends were cut back, 2 bases at V and 1 base at J, with 12 bases in the middle. The length of the CDR3 is 17 residues. CDR1 and CDR2 (germline): MNHEY, SVGAGI.

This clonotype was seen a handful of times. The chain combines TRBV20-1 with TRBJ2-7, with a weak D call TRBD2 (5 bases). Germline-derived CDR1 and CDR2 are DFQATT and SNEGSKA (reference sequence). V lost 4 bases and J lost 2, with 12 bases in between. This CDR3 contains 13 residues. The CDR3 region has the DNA TGCAGTGCTAAAGAGGGCCTCACCTACGAGCAGTACTTC. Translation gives CSAKEGLTYEQYF.

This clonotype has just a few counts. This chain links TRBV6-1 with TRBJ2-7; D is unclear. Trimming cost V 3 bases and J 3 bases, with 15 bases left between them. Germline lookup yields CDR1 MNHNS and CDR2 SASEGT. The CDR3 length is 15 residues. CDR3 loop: CASSDFAVTHYEQYF. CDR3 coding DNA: TGTGCCAGCAGTGATTTTGCGGTGACACACTACGAGCAGTACTTC.

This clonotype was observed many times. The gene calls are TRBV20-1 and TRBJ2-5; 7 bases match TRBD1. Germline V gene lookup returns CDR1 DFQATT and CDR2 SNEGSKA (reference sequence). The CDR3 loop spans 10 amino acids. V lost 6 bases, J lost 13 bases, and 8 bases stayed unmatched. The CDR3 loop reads CSAGTALRYF. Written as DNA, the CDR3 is TGCAGTGCCGGGACAGCCTTACGGTACTTC.